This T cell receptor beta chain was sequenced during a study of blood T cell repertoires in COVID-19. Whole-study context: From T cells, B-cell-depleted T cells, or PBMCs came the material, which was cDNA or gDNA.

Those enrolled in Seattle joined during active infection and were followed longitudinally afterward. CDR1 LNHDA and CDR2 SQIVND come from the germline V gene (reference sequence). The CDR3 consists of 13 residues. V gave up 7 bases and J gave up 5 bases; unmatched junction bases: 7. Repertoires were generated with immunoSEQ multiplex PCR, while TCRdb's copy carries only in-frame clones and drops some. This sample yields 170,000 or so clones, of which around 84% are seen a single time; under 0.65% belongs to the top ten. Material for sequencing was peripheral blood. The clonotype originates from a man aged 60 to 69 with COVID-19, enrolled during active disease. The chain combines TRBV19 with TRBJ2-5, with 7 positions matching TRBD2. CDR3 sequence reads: CASNSGDRETQYF. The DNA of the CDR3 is TGTGCCAGTAACAGCGGGGACCGGGAGACCCAGTACTTC.